This T cell receptor (beta chain) was retrieved from a study of cytomegalovirus exposure and HLA in healthy donors. CDR3 size: 15 residues. The germline V gene has CDR1 MDHEN and CDR2 SYDVKM. Trimming shortened V by 6 bases and J by 4 bases, and 15 bases separated the two germline ends. The PCR contained 60 Vbeta and 13 Jbeta primers. Assay used: immunoSEQ multiplex PCR; TCRdb lists only in-frame clones, some missing. The sample records about 120,000 clones, approximately 80% being singletons. This TCR was sampled from a human donor in good health. Input material: PBMCs. The genes are TRBV28 and TRBJ2-2, with D tentatively TRBD1 (6 bases). As DNA, the CDR3 is TGTGCCAGCAGGCCGGCAGGGGCAGGCACCGGGGAGCTGTTTTTT. It is translated as CASRPAGAGTGELFF.